This entry features one T cell receptor (beta chain) sequence. This clonotype was detected a few times. Its target antigen remains unknown. No clone much larger than this one lies a single base away; base qualities are absent. What the treatment or condition label conveys for this sample: live attenuated yellow fever vaccine strain. A standard Ficoll-Paque protocol was used to isolate PBMCs from peripheral blood. Dynabeads CD4 and CD8 positive selection kits were used to isolate the CD4 and CD8 T-cell fractions. TriZol was used to extract RNA from bulk PBMCs, CD4 and CD8 fractions, and dextramer-positive and dextramer-negative fractions. This record comes from a study of T cells after yellow fever vaccination (dated by TCRdb to about 2019). Some background on the complete study: The SMART-Seq v4 Ultra Low Input RNA kit was used to prepare libraries from fractions with low cell numbers. Bulk TCR alpha and beta repertoires were sequenced longitudinally to track T-cell clones before and after primary and booster YFV17D yellow fever vaccination. Blood was drawn at multiple timepoints before and after primary and secondary immunization, with bulk PBMC replicates and cell subsets isolated. Two healthy male donors, one aged 18 to 29 and one aged 30 to 40 years, made up the cohort. Study-wide findings and limitations: After the booster, most of the clones that had expanded following primary vaccination were detected again (almost 98% of CD4 and roughly 90% of CD8), which suggests that memory was broadly maintained. Compared with the primary T-cell response, the secondary T-cell response was weaker but faster, peaking on day 5 rather than day 15. Computational filtering was needed because FACS-sorted repertoires could contain abundant contaminating clonotypes from the bulk population. Only a couple of donors were included in the study, so the extent to which the findings can be generalized is limited. A small fraction of clonotypes appeared in both the CD4 and CD8 compartments, likely as a result of convergent recombination.

At the junction V is shortened by 4 bases and J by 4 bases, with 13 bases in between. The germline V gene gives CDR1 as KGHSH and CDR2 as LQKENI. From the cysteine up to the phenylalanine, the CDR3 has a length of 14 residues. Here the CDR3 DNA is all that survives: 42 bases in frame from base 1. TCR cDNA was synthesized by 5'RACE template switching, which introduced a universal primer site and unique molecular identifiers. Priming for cDNA synthesis came from both the TCR alpha and TCR beta constant segments. Library amplification used two PCR steps, and the second PCR step added sample barcodes and sequencing adapters. Libraries were sequenced on Illumina HiSeq 2500 (2x100 bp) or NovaSeq (2x150 bp). Per the source publication's procedure: MIGEC was used to demultiplex reads and collapse the reads into UMI consensus sequences, and MiXCR was used for V(D)J alignment. Clonotypes responding to the vaccine were identified with edgeR on replicate PBMC samples, with the criteria of FDR below 0.01 and a log2 fold change above 5 up to day 15. CD4 or CD8 identity was assigned to each bulk clonotype according to whether the clonotype was present at higher abundance in the sequenced CD4 repertoire or the sequenced CD8 repertoire. TCRdb applied fastp at Q25 and MiXCR to the public reads, then kept only in-frame beta chains. Every CDR3 protein is listed once, alongside the most common genes and DNA of its rows. The V and J calls come from TCRdb's annotation, not from the publication. This sample comprises roughly 140,000 distinct CDR3 sequences, over 7% of them detected only once. The top ten clones comprise roughly 0.71% of the sample.

The receptor was derived from a man aged 25 to 40 who received the YFV17D yellow fever vaccine. Sequenced material: CD4+ T cells sorted from PBMCs, taken 5 days after the yellow fever booster vaccination. The chain is assembled from TRBV18 and TRBJ2-5, with an unclear D gene assignment. The CDR3 amino acid sequence is: CASSRDIPGETQYF. The DNA reads as follows: TGTGCCAGCTCACGAGACATACCAGGAGAGACCCAGTACTTC. The CDR3, completed at both ends by the reference TRBV18 and TRBJ2-5 genes, gives the full variable domain NAGVMQNPRHLVRRRGQEARLRCSPMKGHSHVYWYRQLPEEGLKFMVYLQKENIIDESGMPKERFSAEFPKEGPSILRIQQVVRGDSAAYFCASSRDIPGETQYFGPGTRLLVL.